This T cell receptor beta chain was retrieved from a study of shared clonotypes between healthy human individuals. CDR1 is LNHDA, CDR2 SQIVND, per germline (reference sequence). V shed 8 bases, J shed 3 bases, and the junction held 6 bases outside the gene matches. CDR3 length equals 14 residues. A note on this clone: The antigen remains undetermined.

Clones were read by immunoSEQ multiplex PCR, and TCRdb kept only the in-frame ones, dropping some. The repertoire holds 1,500,000 or so clones, about 98.5% seen once, with about 0.35% in the top ten. Whole-study findings and limits: The researchers took only blood, and tissue repertoires probably look different.

The chain recombines TRBV19 with TRBJ2-3; the match to TRBD1 covers 9 bases. This receptor was obtained from a man in his thirties or forties in good health. What was sequenced was naive CD4+ T cells sorted from blood. Subset noted: CD45RA+ positively selected. The CDR3 loop is CASRRQGGTDTQYF. In DNA, the CDR3 is TGTGCCAGTCGAAGACAGGGGGGAACAGATACGCAGTATTTT.